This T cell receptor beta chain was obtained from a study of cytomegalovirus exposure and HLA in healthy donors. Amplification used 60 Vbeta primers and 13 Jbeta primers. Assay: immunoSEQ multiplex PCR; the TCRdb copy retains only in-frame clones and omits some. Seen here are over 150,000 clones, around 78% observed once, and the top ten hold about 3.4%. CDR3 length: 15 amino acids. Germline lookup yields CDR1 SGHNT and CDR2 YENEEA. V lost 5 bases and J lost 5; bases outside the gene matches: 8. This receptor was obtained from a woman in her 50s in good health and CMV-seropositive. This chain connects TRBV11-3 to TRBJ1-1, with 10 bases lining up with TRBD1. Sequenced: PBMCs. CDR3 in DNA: TGTGCCAGCAGCCCTCGACAGGGGGCGGATACTGAAGCTTTCTTT. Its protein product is CASSPRQGADTEAFF.